Below, 24 T cell receptor beta chains from the same sample are listed, as sequenced in a study of early T cells in non-severe SARS-CoV-2 infection. A single record per CDR3 protein comes from TCRdb applying MiXCR to the 5' RACE reads. Of 50,000 to 70,000 distinct CDR3 sequences listed, 12% are singletons. The specimen sequenced was whole blood. The receptors were sampled from an adult who was a healthcare worker with PCR-confirmed SARS-CoV-2 infection or an uninfected control (not recorded which).

This clonotype was observed a handful of times. V usage is TRBV7-2 and J usage is TRBJ1-5; 7 bases are shared with TRBD1. CDR3 size: 16 residues. Germline CDR1 is SGHTA and CDR2 is FQGNSA. The ends lost 1 base at V and 1 base at J; junction bases unmatched: 4. The CDR3 nucleotides are TGTGCCAGCAGCTTAGGTTGGACAGGAAGCAATCAGCCCCAGCATTTT. Encoded protein: CASSLGWTGSNQPQHF.

This clonotype was seen repeatedly, ten times or more. The chain uses TRBV7-8 and TRBJ2-3; maybe TRBD1 (6 bases). The germline gives CDR1 SGHVS, CDR2 FQNEAQ. The CDR3 runs 19 residues. Trimming took off 0 bases at V and 3 bases at J, with 22 bases between the two ends. The CDR3 loop reads CASSLALSFAGVRTDTQYF. The CDR3 DNA sequence: TGTGCCAGCAGCTTAGCGCTGAGTTTTGCAGGGGTGAGGACAGATACGCAGTATTTT.

The sample holds many counts of this clonotype. The rearrangement uses TRBV11-2 and TRBJ2-5; D possibly corresponds to TRBD2 (6 bases). The V end lost 5 bases, the J end lost 5 bases, and 21 bases lay between the germline ends. The CDR3 is 16 residues long. Looked up from germline, CDR1 is SGHAT and CDR2 is FQNNGV. Here the CDR3 reads CASSISTGTGGETQYF. As DNA, the CDR3 is TGTGCCAGCAGCATTTCAACCGGGACCGGAGGGGAGACCCAGTACTTC.

This clonotype has a handful of counts. J is TRBJ2-7 and V is TRBV7-2, with D unclear. The CDR3 totals 12 residues. The germline V gene has CDR1 SGHTA and CDR2 FQGNSA. V was cut by 1 base and J by 6 bases, with 7 bases left in between. CDR3 coding DNA: TGTGCCAGCAGCTTAGGGGATCTCGAGCAGTACTTC. This gives the protein CASSLGDLEQYF.

The chain employs TRBV9 and TRBJ2-3; no firm D call. The ends were cut back, 3 bases at V and 3 bases at J, with 14 bases in the middle. This CDR3 contains 15 residues. Germline CDR1 is SGDLS and CDR2 is YYNGEE. The CDR3 sequence is CASSAPPLPTDTQYF. The CDR3 bases are TGTGCCAGCAGCGCCCCCCCGCTGCCGACAGATACGCAGTATTTT.

This clonotype was recorded a few times. The chain carries TRBV5-5 and TRBJ2-5, with 8 bases identical to TRBD2. Germline V gives CDR1 SGHKS, CDR2 YYEKEE (reference sequence). J gave up 2 bases and V 4 bases, and 16 bases lay outside the gene matches. This CDR3 contains 18 residues. The CDR3 DNA sequence: TGTGCCAGCAGCCCCGGACTAGCCGGGGCGGGGATTCAAGAGACCCAGTACTTC. Translated, it gives CASSPGLAGAGIQETQYF.

The rearrangement joins TRBV5-4 to TRBJ2-2; D is unclear. CDR1 is SGHNT, CDR2 YYREEE, per germline (reference sequence). There are 13 residues in the CDR3. V lost 0 bases and J 4 bases, leaving 4 bases between the germline ends. The CDR3 coding sequence is TGTGCCAGCAGCTTGGTTTCCACCGGGGAGCTGTTTTTT. It translates to CASSLVSTGELFF.

This clonotype showed up many times. The rearrangement links TRBV15 to TRBJ1-1, with a possible D match to TRBD1 (6 bases). V shed 2 bases and J shed 3 bases, with 13 bases lying between them. Germline V CDR1 and CDR2: LNHNV, YYDKDF (reference sequence). The CDR3 is 15 amino acids. The CDR3 nucleotides read TGTGCCACCAGCAGAAACAGGGTGGGGGACACTGAAGCTTTCTTT. This sequence encodes CATSRNRVGDTEAFF.

Concerning this clonotype itself: A junction end diverges from the germline sequence, so it may reflect a read error. The chain combines TRBV7-7 with TRBJ2-1; the D gene is possibly TRBD1 (6 bases). This CDR3 is built from 15 residues. Germline CDR1 is SSHAT and CDR2 is FNYEAQ (reference sequence). The CDR3 spells CASSSRTANLNEQFF. The CDR3 nucleotides read TGTGCTAGCAGCTCCAGGACAGCAAACCTTAATGAGCAGTTCTTC.

This clonotype appeared many times. The CDR3 coding sequence is TGTGCCAGCAGTAAACAGGGCTACGAGCAGTACTTC. Its protein is CASSKQGYEQYF. The chain combines TRBV2 with TRBJ2-7; TRBD1 might be the D (6 bases). CDR1 SNHLY and CDR2 FYNNEI come from the germline V gene. The V end lost 5 bases, the J end lost 3 bases, and 8 bases lay between the germline ends. The length of the CDR3 is 12 residues. Full variable domain (outside the CDR3, taken from reference TRBV2 and TRBJ2-7): EPEVTQTPSHQVTQMGQEVILRCVPISNHLYFYWYRQILGQKVEFLVSFYNNEISEKSEIFDDQFSVERPDGSNFTLKIRSTKLEDSAMYFCASSKQGYEQYFGPGTRLTVT.

This clonotype has a count of ten or more. The rearrangement uses TRBV20-1 and TRBJ2-1; 9 bases map to TRBD2. The CDR3 sequence is 15 residues long. Germline V gene data show CDR1 as DFQATT and CDR2 as SNEGSKA (reference sequence). V dropped 4 bases and J dropped 2; count of bases not matched to a gene: 6. The CDR3 sequence is CSANEAGGAYNEQFF. As DNA, the CDR3 is TGCAGTGCTAACGAGGCGGGGGGGGCCTACAATGAGCAGTTCTTC.

The J gene is TRBJ2-3, the V gene TRBV11-2; D may be TRBD2 (6 bases). The CDR3 is 16 amino acids. The V gene lost 7 bases and the J gene lost 5 bases, with 22 bases spanning the gap. Germline assignment: CDR1 SGHAT and CDR2 FQNNGV. CDR3 in amino acids: CASTRRDSAPLDTQYF. The CDR3 nucleotides read TGTGCCAGCACAAGAAGGGACTCGGCTCCCTTAGATACGCAGTATTTT.

In this sample, this clonotype turned up a few times. An end of the junction does not agree with germline; a read error may underlie this. The rearrangement joins TRBV19 to TRBJ2-1; D perhaps matches TRBD2 (7 bases). The CDR3 is 16 amino acids. Germline loops: CDR1 LNHDA, CDR2 SQIVND (reference sequence). The CDR3 is CASSIGRGGHLNEQFF. In DNA form, the CDR3 reads TGTGCCAGCAGTATTGGTAGGGGGGGGCATCTCAATGAGCAGTTCTTC.

This chain links TRBV12-3 or TRBV12-4 with TRBJ2-3; D perhaps matches TRBD2 (6 bases). This CDR3 comprises 15 residues. The V gene lost 6 bases and the J gene lost 2 bases, with 15 bases spanning the gap. For the CDR3, the DNA is TGTGCCAGCAGCACTAGCCGGGATTTCACAGATACGCAGTATTTT. Protein: CASSTSRDFTDTQYF.

This clonotype was observed a handful of times. The rearrangement joins TRBV4-2 to TRBJ2-6; 7 nucleotides align to TRBD1. Germline loops: CDR1 LGHNA, CDR2 YNFKEQ. This CDR3 is built from 17 residues. V gave up 6 bases and J gave up 0 bases; unmatched junction bases: 8. The CDR3 loop reads CASRSGQPHSGANVLTF. CDR3 bases: TGTGCCAGCAGGTCGGGACAGCCGCACTCTGGGGCCAACGTCCTGACTTTC.

This clonotype was counted at least ten times. CDR3 amino acids: CASRPLQVNTEAFF. The CDR3 DNA sequence: TGTGCCAGCAGGCCCCTACAGGTTAACACTGAAGCTTTCTTT. The genes are TRBV6-5 and TRBJ1-1; the D gene is possibly TRBD1 (5 bases). CDR1 and CDR2 from the germline V gene are MNHEY and SVGAGI. The CDR3 has 14 amino acids. The germline V and J ends were trimmed by 6 bases and 2 bases, with 13 bases remaining between them.

This clonotype was found a few times. The chain's CDR3 is CASSEGGAGTEAFF. The CDR3 DNA reads as TGTGCCAGCAGTGAGGGAGGGGCTGGGACTGAAGCTTTCTTT. The chain couples TRBV6-1 to TRBJ1-1; a possible D gene is TRBD1 (5 bases). Trimming took 3 bases from V and 5 from J, leaving 13 bases between them. The V gene's germline CDR1 is MNHNS and CDR2 SASEGT. The CDR3 runs 14 residues.

The chain carries TRBV12-3 or TRBV12-4 and TRBJ1-6; maybe TRBD1 (6 bases). This CDR3 is built from 11 residues. V dropped 1 base and J dropped 16 bases, with 8 bases sitting between them. CDR3 protein: CASSLGGLLHF. The DNA for the CDR3 is TGTGCCAGCAGTTTAGGGGGGCTTCTCCACTTT.

The chain carries TRBV18 and TRBJ2-1; TRBD2 aligns across 11 bases. CDR1 and CDR2 from the germline V gene are KGHSH and LQKENI. V shed 2 bases and J 0 bases; nucleotides not matched to a gene: 0. The CDR3 has 16 residues. CDR3 sequence reads: CASSPGTSGSYNEQFF. The DNA of the CDR3 is TGTGCCAGCTCACCAGGGACTAGCGGCTCCTACAATGAGCAGTTCTTC.

The chain combines TRBV28 with TRBJ2-4, with D unresolved. Germline V gene lookup returns CDR1 MDHEN and CDR2 SYDVKM. The CDR3 is made up of 13 amino acids. V was pared by 10 bases and J by 4 bases, with 14 bases between. CDR3 in DNA: TGTGCCATTTCTTCTGTGCAGAAAAACATTCAGTACTTC. It translates to CAISSVQKNIQYF.

V gene TRBV6-5 combines with J gene TRBJ1-2; the D is unclear. This CDR3 region has 13 residues. V dropped 5 bases and J dropped 3 bases, with 10 bases sitting between them. The germline V gene has CDR1 MNHEY and CDR2 SVGAGI. The CDR3 loop is CASSPVVDYGYTF. The CDR3 DNA reads TGTGCCAGCAGTCCCGTTGTCGACTATGGCTACACCTTC.

This clonotype was counted between two and nine times. This chain connects TRBV11-2 to TRBJ1-2; D remains ambiguous. The CDR3 is 12 amino acids. Germline CDR1 reads SGHAT; CDR2 reads FQNNGV. The ends were cut back, 0 bases at V and 6 bases at J, with 5 bases in the middle. The CDR3 DNA reads TGTGCCAGCAGCTTAGACCGGGATGGCTACACCTTC. Protein sequence: CASSLDRDGYTF.

This clonotype was counted many times. This rearrangement joins TRBV5-6 to TRBJ2-2; D ambiguous. Germline values: CDR1 SGHDT, CDR2 YYEEEE. This CDR3 contains 12 residues. V was trimmed by 2 bases and J by 5 bases, leaving 4 bases between them. CDR3 DNA: TGTGCCAGCAGCTTTGGAACCGGGGAGCTGTTTTTT. Protein: CASSFGTGELFF.

This clonotype was seen more than once but under ten times. This sequence joins TRBV6-2 or TRBV6-3 and TRBJ1-1; no reliable D call. CDR1 and CDR2 from the germline V gene are MNHEY and SVGEGT. The V end lost 2 bases, the J end lost 4 bases, and 11 bases lay between the germline ends. There are 14 residues in the CDR3. CDR3 loop: CASSYQDWGTEAFF. The CDR3 DNA is TGTGCCAGCAGTTACCAAGACTGGGGCACTGAAGCTTTCTTT.